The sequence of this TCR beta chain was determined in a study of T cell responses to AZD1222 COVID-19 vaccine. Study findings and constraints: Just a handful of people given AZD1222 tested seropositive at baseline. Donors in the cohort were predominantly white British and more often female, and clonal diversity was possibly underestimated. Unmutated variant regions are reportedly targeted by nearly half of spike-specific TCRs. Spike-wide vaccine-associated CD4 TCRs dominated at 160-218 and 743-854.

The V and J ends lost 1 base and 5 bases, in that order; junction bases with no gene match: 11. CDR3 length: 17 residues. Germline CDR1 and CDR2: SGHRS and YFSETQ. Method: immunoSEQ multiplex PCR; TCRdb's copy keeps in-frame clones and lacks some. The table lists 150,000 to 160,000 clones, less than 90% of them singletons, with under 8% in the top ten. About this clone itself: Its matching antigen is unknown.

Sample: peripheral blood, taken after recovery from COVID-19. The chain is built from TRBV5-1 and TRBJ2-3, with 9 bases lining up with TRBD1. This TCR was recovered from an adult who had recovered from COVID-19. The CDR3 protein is CASSLLTGGGRGDTQYF. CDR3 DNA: TGCGCCAGCAGCTTGCTAACAGGGGGCGGTAGGGGAGATACGCAGTATTTT.